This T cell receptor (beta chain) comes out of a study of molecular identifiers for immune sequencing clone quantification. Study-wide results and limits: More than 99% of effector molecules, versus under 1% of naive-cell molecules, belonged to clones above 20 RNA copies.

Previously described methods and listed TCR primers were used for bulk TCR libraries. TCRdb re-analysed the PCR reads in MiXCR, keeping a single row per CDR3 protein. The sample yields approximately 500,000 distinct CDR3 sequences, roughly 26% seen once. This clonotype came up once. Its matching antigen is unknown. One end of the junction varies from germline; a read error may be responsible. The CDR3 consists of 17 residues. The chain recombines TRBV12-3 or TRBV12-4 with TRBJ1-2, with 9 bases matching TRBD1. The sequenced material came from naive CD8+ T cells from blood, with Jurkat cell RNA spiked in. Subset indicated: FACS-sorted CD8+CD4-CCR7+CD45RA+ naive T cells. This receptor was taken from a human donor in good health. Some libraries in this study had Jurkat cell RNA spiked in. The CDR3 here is CASQLGGQGIKRYSYTF. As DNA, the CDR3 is TGTGCCAGCCAACTAGGGGGACAGGGAATAAAACGCTATAGCTACACCTTC.